This TCR beta chain was captured by sequencing in a study of blood T cell repertoires in COVID-19. Overall study context: The origin of the acute and convalescent COVID-19 samples was the United States, Italy and Spain. In each case, the material was cDNA or gDNA derived from T cells, B-cell-depleted T cells, or PBMCs.

In the authors' methods: Using reference gene primer amplification, nucleated cell counts were estimated. Using immunoSEQ multiplex PCR, the repertoire was profiled, and TCRdb retains in-frame clones only, with some absent. Clone size and V and J calls were adopted from that table, with D and trimming inferred from the DNA. The repertoire holds about 120,000 clones, with about 85% as singletons. Germline V gives CDR1 SGDLS, CDR2 YYNGEE. CDR3 length equals 14 residues. Trimming stripped 4 bases from V and 3 bases from J, with 10 bases between. This sequence was found in a woman aged 80 or older with acute or convalescent COVID-19. The specimen sequenced was peripheral blood. This rearrangement joins TRBV9 to TRBJ1-4, with no clear D. CDR3 region: CASSPSGANEKLFF. In nucleotides, the CDR3 is TGTGCCAGCAGCCCTTCCGGTGCTAATGAAAAACTGTTTTTT.